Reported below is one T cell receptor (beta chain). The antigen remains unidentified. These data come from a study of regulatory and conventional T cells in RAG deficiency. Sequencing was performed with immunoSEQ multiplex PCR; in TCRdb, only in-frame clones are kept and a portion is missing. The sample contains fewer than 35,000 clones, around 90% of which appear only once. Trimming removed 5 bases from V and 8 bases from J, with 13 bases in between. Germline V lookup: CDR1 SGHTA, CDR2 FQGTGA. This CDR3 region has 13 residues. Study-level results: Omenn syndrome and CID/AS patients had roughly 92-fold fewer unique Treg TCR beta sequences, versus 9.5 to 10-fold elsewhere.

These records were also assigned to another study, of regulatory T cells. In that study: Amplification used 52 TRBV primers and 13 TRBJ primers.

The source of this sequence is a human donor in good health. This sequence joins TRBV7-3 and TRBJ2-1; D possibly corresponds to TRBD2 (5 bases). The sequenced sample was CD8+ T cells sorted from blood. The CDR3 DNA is TGTGCCAGCAGCCCCTTTCGGGGAGATGAGCAGTTCTTC. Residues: CASSPFRGDEQFF.